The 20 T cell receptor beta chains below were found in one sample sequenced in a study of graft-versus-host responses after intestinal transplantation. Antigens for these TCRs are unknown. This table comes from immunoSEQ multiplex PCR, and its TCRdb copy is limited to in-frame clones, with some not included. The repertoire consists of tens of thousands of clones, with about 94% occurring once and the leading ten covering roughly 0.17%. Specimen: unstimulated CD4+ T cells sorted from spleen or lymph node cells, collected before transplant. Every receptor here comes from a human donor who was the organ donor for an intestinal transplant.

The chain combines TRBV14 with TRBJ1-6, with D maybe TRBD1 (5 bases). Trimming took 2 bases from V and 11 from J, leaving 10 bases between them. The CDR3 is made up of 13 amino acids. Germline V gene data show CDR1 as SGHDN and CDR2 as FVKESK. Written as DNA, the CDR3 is TGTGCCAGCAGCCAATGGGGGGAACCACCCCTCCACTTT. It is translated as CASSQWGEPPLHF.

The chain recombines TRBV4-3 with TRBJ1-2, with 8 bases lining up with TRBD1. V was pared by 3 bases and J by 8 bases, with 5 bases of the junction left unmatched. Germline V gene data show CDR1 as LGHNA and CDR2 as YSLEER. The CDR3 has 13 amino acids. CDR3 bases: TGCGCCAGCAGCCACGCTACAGGGGGGGGCTACACCTTC. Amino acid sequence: CASSHATGGGYTF.

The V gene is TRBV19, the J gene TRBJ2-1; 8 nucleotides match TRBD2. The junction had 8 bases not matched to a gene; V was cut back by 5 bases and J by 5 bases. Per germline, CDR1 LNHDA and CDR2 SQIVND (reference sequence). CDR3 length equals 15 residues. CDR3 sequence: CASSVERGINNEQFF. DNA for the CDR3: TGTGCCAGTAGTGTTGAGCGGGGGATCAACAATGAGCAGTTCTTC. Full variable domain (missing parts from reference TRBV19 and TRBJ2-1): DGGITQSPKYLFRKEGQNVTLSCEQNLNHDAMYWYRQDPGQGLRLIYYSQIVNDFQKGDIAEGYSVSREKKESFPLTVTSAQKNPTAFYLCASSVERGINNEQFFGPGTRLTVL.

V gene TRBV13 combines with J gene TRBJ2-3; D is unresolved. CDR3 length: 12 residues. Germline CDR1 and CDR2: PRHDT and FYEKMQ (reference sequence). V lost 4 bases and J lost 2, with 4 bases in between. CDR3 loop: CASSSNTDTQYF. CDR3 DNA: TGTGCCAGCAGCTCTAACACAGATACGCAGTATTTT.

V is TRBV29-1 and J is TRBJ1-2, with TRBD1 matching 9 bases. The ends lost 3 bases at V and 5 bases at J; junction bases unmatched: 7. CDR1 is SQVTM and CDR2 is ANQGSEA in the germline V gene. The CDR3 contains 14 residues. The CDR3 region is CSVDPGQGRYGYTF. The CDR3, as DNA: TGCAGCGTTGATCCGGGACAGGGTAGATATGGCTACACCTTC. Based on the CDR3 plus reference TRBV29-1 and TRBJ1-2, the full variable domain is SAVISQKPSRDICQRGTSLTIQCQVDSQVTMMFWYRQQPGQSLTLIATANQGSEATYESGFVIDKFPISRPNLTFSTLTVSNMSPEDSSIYLCSVDPGQGRYGYTFGSGTRLTVV.

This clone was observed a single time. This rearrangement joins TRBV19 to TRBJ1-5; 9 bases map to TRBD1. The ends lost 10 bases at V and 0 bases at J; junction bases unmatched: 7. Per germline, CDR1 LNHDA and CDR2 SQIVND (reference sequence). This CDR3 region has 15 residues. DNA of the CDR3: TGTGCCACCAGGACAGGGGCCTATAGCAATCAGCCCCAGCATTTT. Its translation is CATRTGAYSNQPQHF.

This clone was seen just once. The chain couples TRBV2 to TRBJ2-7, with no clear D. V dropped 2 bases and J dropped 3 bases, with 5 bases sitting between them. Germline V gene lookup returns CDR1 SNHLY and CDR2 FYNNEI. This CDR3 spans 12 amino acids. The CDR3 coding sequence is TGTGCCAGCAGTGAATTTGACTACGAGCAGTACTTC. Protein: CASSEFDYEQYF.

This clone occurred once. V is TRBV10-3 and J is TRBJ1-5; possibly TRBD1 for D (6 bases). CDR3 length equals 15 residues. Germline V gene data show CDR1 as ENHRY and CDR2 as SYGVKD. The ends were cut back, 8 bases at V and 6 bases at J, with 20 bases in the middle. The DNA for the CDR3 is TGTGCCATCTCCCCTTTGACAGGCCCGGGTCAGCCCCAGCATTTT. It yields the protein CAISPLTGPGQPQHF.

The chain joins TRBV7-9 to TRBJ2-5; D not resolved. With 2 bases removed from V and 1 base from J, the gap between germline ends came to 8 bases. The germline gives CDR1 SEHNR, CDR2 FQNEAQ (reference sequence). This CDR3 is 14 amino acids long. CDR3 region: CASSLSPAQETQYF. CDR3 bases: TGTGCCAGCAGCTTAAGTCCTGCCCAAGAGACCCAGTACTTC.

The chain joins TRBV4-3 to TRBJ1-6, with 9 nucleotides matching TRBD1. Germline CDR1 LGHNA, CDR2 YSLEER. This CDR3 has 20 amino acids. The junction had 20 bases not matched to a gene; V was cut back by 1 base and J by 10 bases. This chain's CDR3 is CASSQVGTGSLSWRQSPLHF. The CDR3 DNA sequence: TGCGCCAGCAGCCAAGTTGGGACAGGGTCCTTATCCTGGAGGCAATCACCCCTCCACTTT.

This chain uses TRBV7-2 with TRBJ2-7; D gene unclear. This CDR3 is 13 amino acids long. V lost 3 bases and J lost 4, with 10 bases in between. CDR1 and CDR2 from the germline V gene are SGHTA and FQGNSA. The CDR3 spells CASSFGVLYEQYF. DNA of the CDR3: TGTGCCAGCAGCTTTGGGGTCTTATACGAGCAGTACTTC.

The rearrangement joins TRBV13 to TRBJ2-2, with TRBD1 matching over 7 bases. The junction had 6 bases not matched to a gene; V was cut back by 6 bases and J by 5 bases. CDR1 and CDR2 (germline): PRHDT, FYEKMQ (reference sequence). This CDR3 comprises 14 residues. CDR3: CASSPGTETGELFF. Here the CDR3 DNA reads TGTGCCAGCAGTCCCGGGACAGAAACCGGGGAGCTGTTTTTT.

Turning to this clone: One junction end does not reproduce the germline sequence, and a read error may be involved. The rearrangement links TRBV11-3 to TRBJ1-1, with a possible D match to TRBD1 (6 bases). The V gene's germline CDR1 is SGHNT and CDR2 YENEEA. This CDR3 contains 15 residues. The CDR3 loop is CASSIEGGMNTEAFF. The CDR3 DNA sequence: TGTGCCAGCAGCATAGAGGGGGGAATGAACACTGAAGCTTTCTTT.

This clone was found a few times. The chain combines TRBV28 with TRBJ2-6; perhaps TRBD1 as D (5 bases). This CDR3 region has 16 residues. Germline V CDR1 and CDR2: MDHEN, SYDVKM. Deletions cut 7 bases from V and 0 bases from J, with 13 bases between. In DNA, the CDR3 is TGTGCCAGCAATGAACCAGGGATCTCTGGGGCCAACGTCCTGACTTTC. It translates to CASNEPGISGANVLTF.

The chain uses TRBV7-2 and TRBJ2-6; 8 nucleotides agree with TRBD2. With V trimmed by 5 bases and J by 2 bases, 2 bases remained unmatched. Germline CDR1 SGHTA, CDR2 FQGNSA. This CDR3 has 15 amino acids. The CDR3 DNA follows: TGTGCCAGCAGCCGTAGCGGGGCTGGGGCCAACGTCCTGACTTTC. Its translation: CASSRSGAGANVLTF.

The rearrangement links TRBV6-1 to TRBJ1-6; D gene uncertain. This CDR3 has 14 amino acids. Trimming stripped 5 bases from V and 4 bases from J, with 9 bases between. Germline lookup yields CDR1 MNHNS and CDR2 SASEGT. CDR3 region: CASSSAGYNSPLHF. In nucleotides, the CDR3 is TGTGCCAGCAGTTCTGCGGGATATAATTCACCCCTCCACTTT.

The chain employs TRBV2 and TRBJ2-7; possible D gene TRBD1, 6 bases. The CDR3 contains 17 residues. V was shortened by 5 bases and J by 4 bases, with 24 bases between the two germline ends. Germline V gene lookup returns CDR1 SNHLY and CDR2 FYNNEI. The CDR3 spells CASSSQPTGLVSYEQYF. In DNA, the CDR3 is TGTGCCAGCAGTTCGCAACCGACAGGTCTGGTATCGTACGAGCAGTACTTC.

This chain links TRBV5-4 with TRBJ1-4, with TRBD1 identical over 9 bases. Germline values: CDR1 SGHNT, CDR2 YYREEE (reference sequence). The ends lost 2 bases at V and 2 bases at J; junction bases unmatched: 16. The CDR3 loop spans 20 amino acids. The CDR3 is CASSLRQGGEPPSTNEKLFF. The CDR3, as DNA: TGTGCCAGCAGCTTAAGACAGGGGGGAGAGCCCCCATCCACTAATGAAAAACTGTTTTTT.

The CDR3 region is CAWSLSPISYEQYF. CDR3 nucleotides: TGTGCCTGGAGTTTGAGCCCAATTTCCTACGAGCAGTACTTC. V usage is TRBV30 and J usage is TRBJ2-7, with D unresolved. CDR1 and CDR2 (germline): GTSNPN, SVGIG (reference sequence). The CDR3 has 14 amino acids. The germline V and J ends were trimmed by 2 bases and 1 base, with 12 bases remaining between them. Full variable domain (outside the CDR3, taken from reference TRBV30 and TRBJ2-7): SQTIHQWPATLVQPVGSPLSLECTVEGTSNPNLYWYRQAAGRGLQLLFYSVGIGQISSEVPQNLSASRPQDRQFILSSKKLLLSDSGFYLCAWSLSPISYEQYFGPGTRLTVT.

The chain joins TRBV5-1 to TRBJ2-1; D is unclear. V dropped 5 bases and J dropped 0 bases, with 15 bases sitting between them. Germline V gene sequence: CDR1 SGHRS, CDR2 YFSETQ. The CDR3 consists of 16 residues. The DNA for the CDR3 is TGCGCCAGCAGGGCTGGCGGCGGCAGCTCCTACAATGAGCAGTTCTTC. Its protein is CASRAGGGSSYNEQFF.